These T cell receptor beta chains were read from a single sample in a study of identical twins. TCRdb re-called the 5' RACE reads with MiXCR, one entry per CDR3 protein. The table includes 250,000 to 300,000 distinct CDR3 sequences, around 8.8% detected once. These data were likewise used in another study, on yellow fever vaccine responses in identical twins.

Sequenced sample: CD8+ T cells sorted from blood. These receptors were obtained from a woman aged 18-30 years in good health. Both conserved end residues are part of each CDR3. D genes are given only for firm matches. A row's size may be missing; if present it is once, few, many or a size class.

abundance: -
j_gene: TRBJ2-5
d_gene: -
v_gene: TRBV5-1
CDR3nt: TGCGCCAGCAGCTTGGGGGCGGCGGTCCAAGAGACCCAGTACTTC
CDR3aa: CASSLGAAVQETQYF

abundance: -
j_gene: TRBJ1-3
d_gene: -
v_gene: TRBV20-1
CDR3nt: TGCAGTGCTAGAGAGTCCAGGGGAAACACCATATATTTT
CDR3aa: CSARESRGNTIYF

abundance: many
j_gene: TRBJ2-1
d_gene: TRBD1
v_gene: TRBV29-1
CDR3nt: TGCAGCTCTGCGACAGGGCCTTGGAATGAGCAGTTCTTC
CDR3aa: CSSATGPWNEQFF

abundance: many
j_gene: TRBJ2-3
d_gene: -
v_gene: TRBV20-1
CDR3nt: TGCAGTGCTAGAGATCCAGGGGCCGGACTACCTGGGCCAGATACGCAGTATTTT
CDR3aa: CSARDPGAGLPGPDTQYF

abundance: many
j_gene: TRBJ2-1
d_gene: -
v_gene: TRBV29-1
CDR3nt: TGCAGCGTTGAAGAAACCCCGATACAAATCAATGAGCAGTTCTTC
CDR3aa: CSVEETPIQINEQFF

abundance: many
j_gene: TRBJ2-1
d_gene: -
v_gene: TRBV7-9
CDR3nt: TGTGCCAGCAGCTTATCGGACGCGGGACTCAATGAGCAGTTCTTC
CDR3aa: CASSLSDAGLNEQFF

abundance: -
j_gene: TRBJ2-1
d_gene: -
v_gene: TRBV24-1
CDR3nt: TGTGCCACCAGTGAGGGACCCTACAATGAGCAGTTCTTC
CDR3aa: CATSEGPYNEQFF

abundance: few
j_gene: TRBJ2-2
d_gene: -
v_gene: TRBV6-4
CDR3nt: TGTGCCAGCAGTGACCGGGCAGGGGAGGCCGGGGAGCTGTTTTTT
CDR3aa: CASSDRAGEAGELFF

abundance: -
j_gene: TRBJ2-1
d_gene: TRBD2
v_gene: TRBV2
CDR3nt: TGTGCCAGCAGTGAAGCAGCGGGAGGGCCATATGAGCAGTTCTTC
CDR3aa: CASSEAAGGPYEQFF

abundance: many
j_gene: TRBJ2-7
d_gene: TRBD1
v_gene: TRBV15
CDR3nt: TGTGCCACCAGCATAGGCAGGACAGGGTCCTACGAGCAGTACTTC
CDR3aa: CATSIGRTGSYEQYF

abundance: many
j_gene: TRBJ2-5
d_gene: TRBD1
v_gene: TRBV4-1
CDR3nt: TGCGCCAGCAGCCAGGGTCCCGGGACAGTCACGGAGACCCAGTACTTC
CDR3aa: CASSQGPGTVTETQYF

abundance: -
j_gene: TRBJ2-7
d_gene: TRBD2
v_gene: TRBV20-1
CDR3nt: TGCAGTGCTAGAGCTTCGGGACTAGCGGGAGGATTTCAGTACGAGCAGTACTTC
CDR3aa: CSARASGLAGGFQYEQYF

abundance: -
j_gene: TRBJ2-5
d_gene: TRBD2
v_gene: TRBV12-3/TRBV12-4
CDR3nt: TGTGCCAGTTCCCTAGCGGGGGGGCCAGGGGAGACCCAGTACTTC
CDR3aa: CASSLAGGPGETQYF

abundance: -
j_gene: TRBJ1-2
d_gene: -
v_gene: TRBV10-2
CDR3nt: TGCGCCAGCAGTGAGTCTTACGGGCGAGGCTACACCTTC
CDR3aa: CASSESYGRGYTF

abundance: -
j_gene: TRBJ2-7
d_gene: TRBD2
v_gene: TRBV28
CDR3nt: TGTGCCAGCAGTGGGAGACTAGCGCCCAACGAGCAGTACTTC
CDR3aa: CASSGRLAPNEQYF

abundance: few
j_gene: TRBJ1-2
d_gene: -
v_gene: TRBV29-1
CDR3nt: TGCAGCGTTGTTGCTGGGGCCTACAACTATGGCTACACCTTC
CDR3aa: CSVVAGAYNYGYTF

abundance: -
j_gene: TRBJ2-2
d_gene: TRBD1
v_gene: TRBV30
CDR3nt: TGTGCCTGGCGAAACCCGGGACAGGGAAACACCGGGGAGCTGTTTTTT
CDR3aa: CAWRNPGQGNTGELFF

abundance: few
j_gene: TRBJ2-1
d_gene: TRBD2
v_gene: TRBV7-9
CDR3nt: TGTGCCAGCAGCGCCTATAGCGGGAGCTCCTACAATGAGCAGTTCTTC
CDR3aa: CASSAYSGSSYNEQFF

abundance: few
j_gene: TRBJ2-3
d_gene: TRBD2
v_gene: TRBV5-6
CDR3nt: TGTGCCAGCAGCTGGAGGAGCGGGGGGATTCCTAGGGTCACAGATACGCAGTATTTT
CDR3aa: CASSWRSGGIPRVTDTQYF

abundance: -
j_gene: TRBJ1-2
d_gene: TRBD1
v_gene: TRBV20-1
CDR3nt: TGCAGTGCTAGAGATCGGGACAGGCCTCTTTTTAACTATGGCTACACCTTC
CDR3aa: CSARDRDRPLFNYGYTF

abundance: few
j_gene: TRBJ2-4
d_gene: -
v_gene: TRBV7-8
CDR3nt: TGTGCCAGCAGCTTAGACAGAGCCAAAAACATTCAGTACTTC
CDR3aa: CASSLDRAKNIQYF

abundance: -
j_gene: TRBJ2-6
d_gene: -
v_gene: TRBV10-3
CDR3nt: TGTGCCATCAGTGACCAAGAAGCAGGGTCCGGGGCCAACGTCCTGACTTTC
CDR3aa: CAISDQEAGSGANVLTF

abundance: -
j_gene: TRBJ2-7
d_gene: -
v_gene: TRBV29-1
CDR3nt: TGCAGCGTTGTCAAGGAGGGAGCGTACTCCGAGCAGTACTTC
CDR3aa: CSVVKEGAYSEQYF

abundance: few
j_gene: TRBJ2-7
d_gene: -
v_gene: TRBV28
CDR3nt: TGTGCCAGCAGTTTAGGTGCTGCCCTATACGAGCAGTACTTC
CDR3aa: CASSLGAALYEQYF

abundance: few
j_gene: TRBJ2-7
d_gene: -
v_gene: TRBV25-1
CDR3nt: TGTGCCAGCAGTGTGGCCGGACCCTACGAGCAGTACTTC
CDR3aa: CASSVAGPYEQYF

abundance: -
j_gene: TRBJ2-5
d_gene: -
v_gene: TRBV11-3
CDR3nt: TGTGCCAGCAGCTTAGGACAGTCCCAAGAGACCCAGTACTTC
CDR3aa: CASSLGQSQETQYF

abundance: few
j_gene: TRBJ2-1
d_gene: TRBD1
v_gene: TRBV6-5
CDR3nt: TGTGCCAGCAGTTACTCAGCCGCCCCTGACAGGGGTTTTTACAATGAGCAGTTCTTC
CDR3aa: CASSYSAAPDRGFYNEQFF

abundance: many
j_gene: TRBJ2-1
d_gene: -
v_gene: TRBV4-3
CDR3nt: TGCGCCAGCAGCCACCTGACAGACAATGAGCAGTTCTTC
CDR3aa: CASSHLTDNEQFF

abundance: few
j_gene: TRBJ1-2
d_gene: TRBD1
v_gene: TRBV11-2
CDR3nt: TGTGCCAGCAGCGAAAAAGGGGGCGTCTATGGCTACACCTTC
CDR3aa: CASSEKGGVYGYTF

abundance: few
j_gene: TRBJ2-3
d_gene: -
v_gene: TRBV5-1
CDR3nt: TGCGCCAGCAGCTTGGCGGTGACAGGCACAGATACGCAGTATTTT
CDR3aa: CASSLAVTGTDTQYF

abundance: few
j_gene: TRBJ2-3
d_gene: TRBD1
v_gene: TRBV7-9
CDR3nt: TGTGCCAGCAGCTCCCACCCCCGGGACAGGGCTACAGATACGCAGTATTTT
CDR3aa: CASSSHPRDRATDTQYF

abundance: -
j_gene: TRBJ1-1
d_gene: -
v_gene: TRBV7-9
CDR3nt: TGTGCCAGCAGCATGGGGGGGGCTGAAGCTTTCTTT
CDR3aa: CASSMGGAEAFF

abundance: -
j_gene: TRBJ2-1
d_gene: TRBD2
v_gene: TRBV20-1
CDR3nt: TGCAGTGCTAGAGGCCCGGGACTAGTGTACAATGAGCAGTTCTTC
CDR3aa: CSARGPGLVYNEQFF

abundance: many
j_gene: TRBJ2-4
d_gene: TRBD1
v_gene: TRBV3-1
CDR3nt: TGTGCCAGCAGCGCCGACAGGGAGACCACGGACATTCAGTACTTC
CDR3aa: CASSADRETTDIQYF

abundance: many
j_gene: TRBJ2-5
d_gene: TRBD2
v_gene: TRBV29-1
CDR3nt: TGCAGCGCCCTCCCGGGACTAGCTCCGGAGACCCAGTACTTC
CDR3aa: CSALPGLAPETQYF

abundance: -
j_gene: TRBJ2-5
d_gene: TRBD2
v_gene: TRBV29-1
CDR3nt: TGCAGCGTTGGATTCTTGCGGGAGAGATGGGTAGGAGAGACCCAGTACTTC
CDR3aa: CSVGFLRERWVGETQYF

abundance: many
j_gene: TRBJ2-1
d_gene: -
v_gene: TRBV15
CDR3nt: TGTGCCACCAGCAGAGACACAGGGACATCGTATGAGCAGTTCTTC
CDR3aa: CATSRDTGTSYEQFF

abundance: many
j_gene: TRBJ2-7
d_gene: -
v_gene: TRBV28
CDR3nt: TGTGCCACCACAATCTCCTACGAGCAGTACTTC
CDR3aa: CATTISYEQYF

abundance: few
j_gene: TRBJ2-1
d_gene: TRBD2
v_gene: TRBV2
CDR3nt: TGTGCCAGCAGTGAATCTAGCGGGATAATCGATGAGCAGTTCTTC
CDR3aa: CASSESSGIIDEQFF

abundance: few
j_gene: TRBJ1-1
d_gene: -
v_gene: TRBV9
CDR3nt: TGTGCCAGCAGCGAATCAGGGGTTGGCACTGAAGCTTTCTTT
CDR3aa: CASSESGVGTEAFF

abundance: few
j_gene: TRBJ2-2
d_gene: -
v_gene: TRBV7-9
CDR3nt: TGTGCCAGCAGCCTCCCAACTAGAGTCGGGGAGCTGTTTTTT
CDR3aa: CASSLPTRVGELFF

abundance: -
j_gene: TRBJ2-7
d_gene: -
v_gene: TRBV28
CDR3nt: TGTGCCAGCAAGAACTTATGGGGGCGCGGCGACGAGCAGTACTTC
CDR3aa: CASKNLWGRGDEQYF

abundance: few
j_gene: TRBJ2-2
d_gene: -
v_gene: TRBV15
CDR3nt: TGTGCCACCAGCAAACGCGTGGCTACGCCTACCGGGGAGCTGTTTTTT
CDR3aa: CATSKRVATPTGELFF